This TCR beta chain was recorded in a study of blood T cell repertoires in COVID-19. Authors' processing steps: Amplification from reference gene primers served as the basis for estimated nucleated cell counts. This table comes from immunoSEQ multiplex PCR, and its TCRdb copy is limited to in-frame clones, with some not included. That table gives V, J and clone size, and the DNA gave D and trimming. The table shows roughly 300,000 clones, with 70% to 90% occurring only once. The junction had 7 bases not matched to a gene; V was cut back by 3 bases and J by 2 bases. Germline CDR1 SQVTM, CDR2 ANQGSEA. The CDR3 length is 15 residues.

V and J are TRBV29-1 and TRBJ1-5, with TRBD1 identical over 7 bases. This clonotype was obtained from a young man with active or convalescent COVID-19. Sequencing was done on a sample of peripheral blood. In nucleotides, the CDR3 is TGCAGCGTTGAGTTCGGTACAGGGGGCAATCAGCCCCAGCATTTT. Its protein is CSVEFGTGGNQPQHF.